This section outlines one TCR beta chain sequence together with its context. These data come from a study of shared clonotypes between healthy human individuals. TCRdb's table, derived via immunoSEQ multiplex PCR, lists solely in-frame clones and lacks some. The data hold over 2 million clones, with 90% to 95% observed a single time. This CDR3 is built from 15 residues. Germline CDR1 SEHNR, CDR2 FQNEAQ (reference sequence). With V trimmed by 1 base and J by 4 bases, 6 bases remained unmatched. The clonotype comes from a man between 18 and 35 years old in good health. The sequencing sample was made of naive CD4+ T cells sorted from blood. Subset: CD45RA+ positively selected. This chain links TRBV7-9 with TRBJ2-7, with 8 positions matching TRBD1. The CDR3: CASSLGAGGVYEQYF. The CDR3 DNA follows: TGTGCCAGCAGCTTAGGAGCAGGGGGCGTTTACGAGCAGTACTTC.